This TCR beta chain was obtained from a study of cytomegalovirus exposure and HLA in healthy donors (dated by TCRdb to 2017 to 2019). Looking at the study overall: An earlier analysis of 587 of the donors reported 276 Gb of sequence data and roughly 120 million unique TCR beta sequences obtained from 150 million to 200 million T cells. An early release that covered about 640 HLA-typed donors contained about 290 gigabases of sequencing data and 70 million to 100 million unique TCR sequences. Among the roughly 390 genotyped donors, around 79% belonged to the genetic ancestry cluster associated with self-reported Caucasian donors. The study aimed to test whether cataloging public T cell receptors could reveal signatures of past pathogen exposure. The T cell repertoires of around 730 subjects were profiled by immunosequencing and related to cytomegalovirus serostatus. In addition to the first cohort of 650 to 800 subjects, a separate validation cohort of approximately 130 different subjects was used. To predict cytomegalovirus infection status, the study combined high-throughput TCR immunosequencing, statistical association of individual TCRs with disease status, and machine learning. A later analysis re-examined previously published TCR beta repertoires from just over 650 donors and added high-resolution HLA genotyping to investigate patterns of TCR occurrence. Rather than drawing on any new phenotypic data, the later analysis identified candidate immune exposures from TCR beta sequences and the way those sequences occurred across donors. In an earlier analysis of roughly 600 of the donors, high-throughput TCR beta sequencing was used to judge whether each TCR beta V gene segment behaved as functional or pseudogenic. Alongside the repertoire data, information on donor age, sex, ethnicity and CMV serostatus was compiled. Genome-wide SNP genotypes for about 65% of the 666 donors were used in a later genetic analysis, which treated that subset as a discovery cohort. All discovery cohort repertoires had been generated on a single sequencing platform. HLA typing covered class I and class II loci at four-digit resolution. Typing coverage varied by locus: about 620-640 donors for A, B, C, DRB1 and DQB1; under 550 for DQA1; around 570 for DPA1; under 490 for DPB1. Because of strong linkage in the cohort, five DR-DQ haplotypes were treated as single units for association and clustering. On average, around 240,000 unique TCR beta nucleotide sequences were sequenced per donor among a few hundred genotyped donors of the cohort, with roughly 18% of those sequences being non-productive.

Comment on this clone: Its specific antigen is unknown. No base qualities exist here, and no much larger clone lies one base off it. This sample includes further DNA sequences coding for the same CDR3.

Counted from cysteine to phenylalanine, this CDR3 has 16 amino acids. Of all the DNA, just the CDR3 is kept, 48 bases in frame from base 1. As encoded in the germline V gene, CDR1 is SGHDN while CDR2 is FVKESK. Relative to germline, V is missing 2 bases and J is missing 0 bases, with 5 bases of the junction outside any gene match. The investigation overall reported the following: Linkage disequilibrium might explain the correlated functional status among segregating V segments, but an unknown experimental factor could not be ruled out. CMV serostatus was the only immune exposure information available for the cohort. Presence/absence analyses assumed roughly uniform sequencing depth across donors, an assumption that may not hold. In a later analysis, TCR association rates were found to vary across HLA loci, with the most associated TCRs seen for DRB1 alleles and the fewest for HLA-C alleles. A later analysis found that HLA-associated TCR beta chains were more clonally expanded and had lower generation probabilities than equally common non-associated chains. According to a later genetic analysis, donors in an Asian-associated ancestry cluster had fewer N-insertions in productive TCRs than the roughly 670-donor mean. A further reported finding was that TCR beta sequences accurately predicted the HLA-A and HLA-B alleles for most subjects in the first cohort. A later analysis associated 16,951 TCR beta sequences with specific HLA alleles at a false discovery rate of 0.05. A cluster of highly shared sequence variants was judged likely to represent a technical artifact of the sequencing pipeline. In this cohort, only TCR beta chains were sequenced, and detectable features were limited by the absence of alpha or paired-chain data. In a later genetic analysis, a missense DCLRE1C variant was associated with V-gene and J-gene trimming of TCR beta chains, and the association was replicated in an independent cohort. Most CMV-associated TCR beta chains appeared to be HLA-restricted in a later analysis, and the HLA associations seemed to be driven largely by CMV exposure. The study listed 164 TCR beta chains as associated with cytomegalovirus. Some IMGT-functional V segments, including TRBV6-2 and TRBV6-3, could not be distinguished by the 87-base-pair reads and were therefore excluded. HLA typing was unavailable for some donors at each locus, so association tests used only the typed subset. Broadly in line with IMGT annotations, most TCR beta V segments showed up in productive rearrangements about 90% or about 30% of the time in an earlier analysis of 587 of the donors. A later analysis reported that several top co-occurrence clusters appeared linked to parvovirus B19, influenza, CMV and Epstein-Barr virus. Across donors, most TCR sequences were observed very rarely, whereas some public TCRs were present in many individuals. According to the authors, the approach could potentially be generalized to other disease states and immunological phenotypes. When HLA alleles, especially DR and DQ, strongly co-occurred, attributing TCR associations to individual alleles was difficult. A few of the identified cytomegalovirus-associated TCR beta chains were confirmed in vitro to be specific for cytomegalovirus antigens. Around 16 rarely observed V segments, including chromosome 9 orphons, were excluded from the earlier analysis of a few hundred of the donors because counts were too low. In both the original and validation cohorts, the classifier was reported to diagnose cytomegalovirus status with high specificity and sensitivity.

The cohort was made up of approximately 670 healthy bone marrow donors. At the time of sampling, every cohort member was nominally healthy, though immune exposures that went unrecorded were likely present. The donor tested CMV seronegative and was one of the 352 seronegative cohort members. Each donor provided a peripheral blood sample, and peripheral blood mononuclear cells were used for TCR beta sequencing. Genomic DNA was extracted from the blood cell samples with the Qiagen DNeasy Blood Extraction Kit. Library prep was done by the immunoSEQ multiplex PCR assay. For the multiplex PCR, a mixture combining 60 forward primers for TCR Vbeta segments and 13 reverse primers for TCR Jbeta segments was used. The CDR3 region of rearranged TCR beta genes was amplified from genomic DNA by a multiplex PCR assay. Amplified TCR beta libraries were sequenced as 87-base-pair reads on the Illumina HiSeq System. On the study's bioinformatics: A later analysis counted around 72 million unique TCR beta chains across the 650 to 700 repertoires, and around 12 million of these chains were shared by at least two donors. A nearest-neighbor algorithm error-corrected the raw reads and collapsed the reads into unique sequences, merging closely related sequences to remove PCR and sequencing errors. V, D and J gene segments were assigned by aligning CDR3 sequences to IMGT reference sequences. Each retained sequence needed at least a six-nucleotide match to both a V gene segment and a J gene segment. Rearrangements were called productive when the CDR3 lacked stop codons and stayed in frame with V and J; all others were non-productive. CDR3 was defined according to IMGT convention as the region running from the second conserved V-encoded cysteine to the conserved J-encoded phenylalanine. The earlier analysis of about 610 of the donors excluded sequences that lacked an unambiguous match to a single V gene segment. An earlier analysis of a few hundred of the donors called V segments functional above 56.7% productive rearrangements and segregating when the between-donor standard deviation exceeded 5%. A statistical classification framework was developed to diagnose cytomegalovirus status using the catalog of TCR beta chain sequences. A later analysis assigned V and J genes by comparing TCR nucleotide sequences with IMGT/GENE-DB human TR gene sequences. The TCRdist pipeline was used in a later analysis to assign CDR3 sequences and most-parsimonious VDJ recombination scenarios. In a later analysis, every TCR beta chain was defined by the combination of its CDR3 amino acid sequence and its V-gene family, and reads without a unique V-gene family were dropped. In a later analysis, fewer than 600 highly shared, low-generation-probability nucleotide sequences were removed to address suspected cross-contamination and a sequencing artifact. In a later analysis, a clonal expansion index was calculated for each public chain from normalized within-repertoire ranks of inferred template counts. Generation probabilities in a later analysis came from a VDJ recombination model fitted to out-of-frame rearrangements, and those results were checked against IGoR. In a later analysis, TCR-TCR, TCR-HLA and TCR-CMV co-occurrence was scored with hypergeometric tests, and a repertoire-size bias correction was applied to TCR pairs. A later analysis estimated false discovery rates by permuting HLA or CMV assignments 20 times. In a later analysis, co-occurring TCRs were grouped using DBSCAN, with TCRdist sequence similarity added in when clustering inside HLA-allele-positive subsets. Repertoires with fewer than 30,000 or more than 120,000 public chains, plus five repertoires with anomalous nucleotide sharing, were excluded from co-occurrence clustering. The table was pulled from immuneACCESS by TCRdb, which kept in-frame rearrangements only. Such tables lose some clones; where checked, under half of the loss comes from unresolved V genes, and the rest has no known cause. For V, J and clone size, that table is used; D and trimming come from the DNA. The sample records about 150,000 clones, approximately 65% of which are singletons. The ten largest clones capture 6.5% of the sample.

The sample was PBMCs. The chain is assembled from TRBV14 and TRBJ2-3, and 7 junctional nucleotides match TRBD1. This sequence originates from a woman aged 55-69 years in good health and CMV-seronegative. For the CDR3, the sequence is CASSQWGRGSTDTQYF. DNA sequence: TGTGCCAGCAGCCAATGGGGCAGGGGGAGCACAGATACGCAGTATTTT.